This T cell receptor (beta chain) derives from a study of blood T cell repertoires in COVID-19. In the source study's methods: Reference gene primer amplification in the assay estimated nucleated cell counts. The protocol was immunoSEQ multiplex PCR, while the TCRdb copy is restricted to in-frame clones and leaves out a portion. V and J calls and clone size follow that table, whereas D and trimming were derived from the DNA. Among some 260,000 clones listed, 70% to 90% were seen once. Germline CDR1 is SNHLY and CDR2 is FYNNEI. Trimming took off 7 bases at V and 6 bases at J, with 19 bases between the two ends. The length of the CDR3 is 15 residues.

The sequenced sample consisted of peripheral blood. This chain links TRBV2 with TRBJ2-1; TRBD1 is a possible D gene (6 bases). This TCR derives from a human donor in a cohort sampled during active COVID-19. CDR3 DNA sequence: TGTGCCAGCACCGATGGGTGGGGGCTCACCAATGAGCAGTTCTTC. As protein: CASTDGWGLTNEQFF.